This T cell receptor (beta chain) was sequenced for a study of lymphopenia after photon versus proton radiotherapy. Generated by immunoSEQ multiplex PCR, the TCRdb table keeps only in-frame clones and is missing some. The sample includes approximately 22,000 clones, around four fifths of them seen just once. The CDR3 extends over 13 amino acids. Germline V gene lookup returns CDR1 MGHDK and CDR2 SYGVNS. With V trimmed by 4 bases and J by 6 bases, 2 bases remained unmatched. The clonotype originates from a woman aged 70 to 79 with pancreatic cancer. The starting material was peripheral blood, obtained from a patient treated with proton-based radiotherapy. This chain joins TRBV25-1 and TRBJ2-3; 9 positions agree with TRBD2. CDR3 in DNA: TGTGCCAGCAGTGTAGCGGGAGAGGATACGCAGTATTTT. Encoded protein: CASSVAGEDTQYF.